This TCR beta chain was obtained from a study of blood T cell repertoires in COVID-19. Study-level information: Specimens from acute and convalescent COVID-19 originated in the United States, Italy and Spain. T cells, B-cell-depleted T cells, or PBMCs supplied cDNA or gDNA.

The length of the CDR3 is 15 residues. V shed 4 bases and J 7 bases; nucleotides not matched to a gene: 7. Germline V gene data show CDR1 as SGHVS and CDR2 as FNYEAQ. Original processing notes: From reference gene primer amplification, estimates of nucleated cell counts were derived. Assay used: immunoSEQ multiplex PCR; TCRdb lists only in-frame clones, some missing. V, J and clone size were drawn from that table, and D and trimming were deduced from the DNA. This table has roughly 100,000 clones, about four fifths appearing once. This receptor was obtained from a human donor in a cohort sampled during active COVID-19. The chain has TRBV7-6 and TRBJ1-6, with 7 positions matching TRBD1. Specimen: peripheral blood. The CDR3 reads CASSSRDSLNSPLHF. Here the CDR3 DNA reads TGTGCCAGCAGCTCACGGGACAGCCTCAATTCACCCCTCCACTTT.